One and the same sample provided the 19 T cell receptor beta chains below, sequenced in a study of CD8+ T cells in alopecia areata. Treatment noted: oral pan-JAK inhibitor, 5-10 mg twice daily. RNA extraction was followed by reverse transcription into cDNA, which acted as the sequencing template. Profiling relied on immunoSEQ multiplex PCR, and the TCRdb table lists in-frame clones only, not all of them. This sample carries 90,000 to 120,000 clones, 84% of them seen once, and the ten largest clones take about 24%. The source was CD8+ T cells sorted from blood, collected at week 24, from a patient treated with tofacitinib. The receptors originated from a human donor with alopecia areata.

The chain uses TRBV29-1 and TRBJ2-2; D call uncertain. This CDR3 contains 12 residues. CDR1 is SQVTM and CDR2 is ANQGSEA in the germline V gene. The V end lost 2 bases, the J end lost 7 bases, and 8 bases lay between the germline ends. CDR3 coding DNA: TGCAGCGTTGAAATGTGGTTCGGGGAGCTGTTTTTT. Protein: CSVEMWFGELFF.

The rearrangement uses TRBV6-6 and TRBJ2-7; D possibly corresponds to TRBD1 (6 bases). CDR3 size: 11 residues. V lost 10 bases, J lost 2 bases, and 9 bases lay in between. Germline V gene data show CDR1 as MNHNY and CDR2 as SVGAGI (reference sequence). DNA for the CDR3: TGTGCCACAGGGGCCGCCTACGAGCAGTACTTC. It yields the protein CATGAAYEQYF.

CDR3 DNA sequence: TGTGCCAGCAGCCCCTGGGGGGTTAGAGAGACCCAGTACTTC. It yields the protein CASSPWGVRETQYF. The chain couples TRBV6-5 to TRBJ2-5; TRBD2 is a possible D gene (6 bases). V was trimmed by 6 bases and J by 4 bases, leaving 15 bases between them. The V gene's germline CDR1 is MNHEY and CDR2 SVGAGI. The CDR3 contains 14 residues.

In the case of this clone: This sample includes further DNA sequences coding for the same CDR3. This rearrangement joins TRBV7-9 to TRBJ2-5; D possibly corresponds to TRBD1 (6 bases). The germline gives CDR1 SEHNR, CDR2 FQNEAQ (reference sequence). The CDR3 runs to 14 residues. Trimming stripped 4 bases from V and 5 bases from J, with 14 bases between. The CDR3 DNA reads TGTGCCAGCAGCTCAGGGACAACGTGGGAGACCCAGTACTTC. Its translation: CASSSGTTWETQYF.

This sequence joins TRBV4-1 and TRBJ2-7; D possibly corresponds to TRBD2 (6 bases). Per germline, CDR1 MGHRA and CDR2 YSYEKL. The V and J ends lost 2 bases and 3 bases respectively, with 14 bases between them. The CDR3 length is 15 residues. The CDR3 DNA is TGCGCCAGCAGCCAATCTAGCGAAGGAGTCTACGAGCAGTACTTC. Translating gives CASSQSSEGVYEQYF.

This clone was seen more than once but under ten times. CDR3 coding DNA: TGCGCCAGCAGCCAAGATAAAGCGGGACTAAACATTCAGTACTTC. Its translation is CASSQDKAGLNIQYF. The V gene is TRBV4-3, the J gene TRBJ2-4; 7 nucleotides agree with TRBD2. The CDR3 contains 15 residues. Unmatched junction bases numbered 5, after V lost 0 bases and J lost 6 bases. CDR1 is LGHNA, CDR2 YSLEER, per germline.

The rearrangement joins TRBV27 to TRBJ2-7, with D tentatively TRBD1 or TRBD2 (5 bases each). From germline, CDR1 is MNHEY and CDR2 SMNVEV (reference sequence). The CDR3 extends over 16 amino acids. Trimming shortened V by 4 bases and J by 6 bases, and 22 bases separated the two germline ends. CDR3 sequence: CASSSTRDLLNGEQYF. CDR3 DNA sequence: TGTGCCAGCAGTTCGACCCGGGACCTCTTAAACGGCGAGCAGTACTTC.

The chain is built from TRBV10-2 and TRBJ2-1; 10 nucleotides agree with TRBD1. The length of the CDR3 is 16 residues. Unmatched junction bases numbered 9, after V lost 0 bases and J lost 10 bases. CDR1 is WSHSY, CDR2 SAAADI, per germline. Written as DNA, the CDR3 is TGCGCCAGCAGTGAGTCGAGGAGTGGGACAGGGGACGAGCAGTTCTTC. This translates into CASSESRSGTGDEQFF.

The chain links TRBV19 to TRBJ2-4, with D hard to call. The V gene lost 4 bases and the J gene lost 5 bases, with 6 bases spanning the gap. The germline V gene encodes CDR1 LNHDA and CDR2 SQIVND (reference sequence). This CDR3 is built from 12 residues. The CDR3 DNA follows: TGTGCCAGTAGTACAGCAGAAAACATTCAGTACTTC. As protein: CASSTAENIQYF.

Regarding this clone: The sample carries other DNA sequences with the same CDR3. The V call is TRBV7-9, the J call TRBJ2-7; TRBD1 matches 8 bases. The CDR3 totals 16 residues. The V and J ends lost 0 bases and 0 bases, in that order; junction bases with no gene match: 4. From germline, CDR1 is SEHNR and CDR2 FQNEAQ (reference sequence). CDR3 residues: CASSLAGTGLSYEQYF. The CDR3 DNA sequence: TGTGCCAGCAGCTTAGCGGGGACAGGCCTCTCCTACGAGCAGTACTTC.

The chain couples TRBV10-3 to TRBJ2-7; perhaps TRBD1 as D (6 bases). CDR1 ENHRY and CDR2 SYGVKD come from the germline V gene. Trimming left V 0 bases short and J 4 bases short, with 10 bases between. This CDR3 comprises 14 residues. CDR3: CAISESGRGYEQYF. The CDR3 DNA is TGTGCCATCAGTGAGTCAGGCAGGGGATACGAGCAGTACTTC.

V usage is TRBV15 and J usage is TRBJ2-1; 7 bases are a match to TRBD2. The CDR3 length is 12 residues. Germline V gene sequence: CDR1 LNHNV, CDR2 YYDKDF (reference sequence). V lost 5 bases, J lost 7 bases, and 2 bases stayed unmatched. CDR3 nucleotides: TGTGCCACCAGCGACGGGGGGAATGAGCAGTTCTTC. Translated, it gives CATSDGGNEQFF.

On this clone: This sample also contains other DNA sequences that code for the same CDR3. The gene calls are TRBV5-1 and TRBJ2-7, with D tentatively TRBD1 (5 bases). V was pared by 0 bases and J by 0 bases, with 10 bases between. The germline V gene encodes CDR1 SGHRS and CDR2 YFSETQ. The length of the CDR3 is 15 residues. CDR3 region: CASSLVQGRSYEQYF. The CDR3 nucleotides are TGCGCCAGCAGCTTGGTGCAGGGTCGCTCCTACGAGCAGTACTTC. The full variable domain, in which reference TRBV5-1 and TRBJ2-7 provide the parts outside the CDR3, is KAGVTQTPRYLIKTRGQQVTLSCSPISGHRSVSWYQQTPGQGLQFLFEYFSETQRNKGNFPGRFSGRQFSNSRSEMNVSTLELGDSALYLCASSLVQGRSYEQYFGPGTRLTVT.

This sequence joins TRBV2 and TRBJ2-7; 7 bases map to TRBD2. V dropped 4 bases and J dropped 2; count of bases not matched to a gene: 2. CDR1 is SNHLY and CDR2 is FYNNEI in the germline V gene. The CDR3 sequence is 13 residues long. CDR3 sequence reads: CASSGEGAYEQYF. The DNA of the CDR3 is TGTGCCAGCAGTGGGGAGGGTGCCTACGAGCAGTACTTC. Variable domain in full (rest from reference TRBV2 and TRBJ2-7): EPEVTQTPSHQVTQMGQEVILRCVPISNHLYFYWYRQILGQKVEFLVSFYNNEISEKSEIFDDQFSVERPDGSNFTLKIRSTKLEDSAMYFCASSGEGAYEQYFGPGTRLTVT.

The rearrangement links TRBV28 to TRBJ2-3, with 13 bases fitting TRBD2. CDR1 and CDR2 from the germline V gene are MDHEN and SYDVKM. After removal of 4 bases from V and 2 bases from J, the junction contained 9 bases not matched to a gene. The CDR3 contains 18 residues. The CDR3: CASSSLWTSGGYTDTQYF. In DNA form, the CDR3 reads TGTGCCAGCAGTTCCCTTTGGACTAGCGGGGGATACACAGATACGCAGTATTTT.

The chain is built from TRBV14 and TRBJ2-7, with a tentative D call TRBD1 (6 bases). V was clipped by 1 base and J by 3 bases, with 13 bases between them. There are 15 residues in the CDR3. In germline, CDR1 is SGHDN, CDR2 FVKESK. The DNA for the CDR3 is TGTGCCAGCAGCCAAGTCCCCCAGGGGAACTACGAGCAGTACTTC. Its protein product is CASSQVPQGNYEQYF.

This chain connects TRBV7-2 to TRBJ2-7; 11 bases line up with TRBD1. The CDR3 totals 17 residues. The germline V gene has CDR1 SGHTA and CDR2 FQGNSA. Unmatched junction bases numbered 6, after V lost 1 base and J lost 1 base. CDR3 in DNA: TGTGCCAGCAGCTTAGAGGGATGGGACAGGGGGTCCTACGAGCAGTACTTC. This encodes CASSLEGWDRGSYEQYF.

The chain employs TRBV29-1 and TRBJ2-3; D is uncertain. CDR3 length: 13 residues. V was cut by 2 bases and J by 0 bases, with 6 bases left in between. Germline V CDR1 and CDR2: SQVTM, ANQGSEA. The CDR3 spells CSVEQPSTDTQYF. As DNA, the CDR3 is TGCAGCGTTGAACAGCCTAGCACAGATACGCAGTATTTT.

The chain has TRBV10-3 and TRBJ2-7; 7 bases line up with TRBD1. This CDR3 contains 16 residues. Germline V lookup: CDR1 ENHRY, CDR2 SYGVKD. Losses at the gene ends were 0 bases for V and 7 bases for J; bases not matched to a gene: 12. The CDR3 DNA reads TGTGCCATCAGTGAGTCCCTCGGGACAGACCTCTGTGAGCAGTACTTC. Its protein product is CAISESLGTDLCEQYF.